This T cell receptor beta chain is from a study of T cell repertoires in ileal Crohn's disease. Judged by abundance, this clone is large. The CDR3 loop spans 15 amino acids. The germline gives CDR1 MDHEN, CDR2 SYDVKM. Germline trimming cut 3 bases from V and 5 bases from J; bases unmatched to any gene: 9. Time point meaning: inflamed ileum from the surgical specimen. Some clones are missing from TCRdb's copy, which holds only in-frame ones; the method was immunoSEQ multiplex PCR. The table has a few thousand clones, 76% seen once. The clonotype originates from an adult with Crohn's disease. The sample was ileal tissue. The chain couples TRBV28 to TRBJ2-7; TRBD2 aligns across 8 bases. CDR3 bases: TGTGCCAGCAGTTTCCCGGGAGGGCCGGGAAACGAGCAGTACTTC. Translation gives CASSFPGGPGNEQYF.